A single sample is the source of the 31 T cell receptor beta chains below, sequenced in a study of blood T cell repertoires in COVID-19. Only in-frame clones appear in the TCRdb table, and some are missing; sequencing was by immunoSEQ multiplex PCR. This sample has some 30,000 clones, with almost 85% found just once. Sequencing was done on a sample of peripheral blood. The receptor set was obtained from a man between 60 and 75 years old with active COVID-19.

This sequence joins TRBV27 and TRBJ2-1; maybe TRBD1 (6 bases). The CDR3 has 14 residues. V was cut by 6 bases and J by 6 bases, with 15 bases left in between. CDR1 and CDR2 (germline): MNHEY, SMNVEV (reference sequence). The CDR3 loop is CASSQKQGFNEQFF. The CDR3 DNA reads as TGTGCCAGCAGCCAGAAACAGGGTTTCAATGAGCAGTTCTTC.

This chain uses TRBV28 with TRBJ1-1; D possibly corresponds to TRBD1 (5 bases). V shed 6 bases and J shed 0 bases, with 11 bases lying between them. This CDR3 is 14 amino acids long. Germline loops: CDR1 MDHEN, CDR2 SYDVKM. CDR3 sequence reads: CASSSGSMNTEAFF. As DNA, the CDR3 is TGTGCCAGCAGCTCAGGGTCAATGAACACTGAAGCTTTCTTT.

This chain joins TRBV19 and TRBJ1-5, with 8 bases that match TRBD1. Trimming cost V 7 bases and J 4 bases; bases outside gene matches: 3. The germline V gene encodes CDR1 LNHDA and CDR2 SQIVND (reference sequence). This CDR3 is 13 amino acids long. The CDR3 bases are TGTGCCAGTACCGACAGGGGAAATCAGCCCCAGCATTTT. This translates into CASTDRGNQPQHF.

J is TRBJ1-5 and V is TRBV28; the match to TRBD1 covers 9 bases. The CDR3 runs to 14 residues. The germline V gene encodes CDR1 MDHEN and CDR2 SYDVKM. The J segment lost 7 bases and the V segment lost 7 bases, leaving 8 bases of the junction unmatched. The CDR3 nucleotides are TGTGCCAGCAAACCGGGACAGGGTGGCCAGCCCCAGCATTTT. This translates into CASKPGQGGQPQHF. Full variable domain (rest looked up from reference TRBV28 and TRBJ1-5): DVKVTQSSRYLVKRTGEKVFLECVQDMDHENMFWYRQDPGLGLRLIYFSYDVKMKEKGDIPEGYSVSREKKERFSLILESASTNQTSMYLCASKPGQGGQPQHFGDGTRLSIL.

This sequence joins TRBV5-6 and TRBJ1-3, with 8 bases matching TRBD1. J gave up 1 base and V 4 bases, and 10 bases lay outside the gene matches. Germline-derived CDR1 and CDR2 are SGHDT and YYEEEE. The CDR3 sequence is 17 residues long. This CDR3 is CASSIRTGTLSGNTIYF. DNA for the CDR3: TGTGCCAGCAGCATCAGGACAGGGACCCTTTCTGGAAACACCATATATTTT.

The chain couples TRBV19 to TRBJ2-3; no reliable D call. Germline V gene sequence: CDR1 LNHDA, CDR2 SQIVND (reference sequence). CDR3 length equals 15 residues. V was cut by 6 bases and J by 5 bases, with 18 bases left in between. CDR3 in amino acids: CASRLTDTALDTQYF. The DNA for the CDR3 is TGTGCCAGTAGGTTGACTGATACCGCGCTAGATACGCAGTATTTT.

The chain couples TRBV12-3 or TRBV12-4 to TRBJ2-1; 7 positions agree with TRBD2. The CDR3 consists of 11 residues. J lost 13 bases, V lost 4 bases, and 4 bases had no gene match. In nucleotides, the CDR3 is TGTGCCAGCAGTTCCCCAGCGGGACAGTTCTTC. Translating gives CASSSPAGQFF.

The V and J genes are TRBV6-4 and TRBJ2-3; D possibly corresponds to TRBD2 (6 bases). Germline V gives CDR1 MRHNA, CDR2 SNTAGT. V was shortened by 6 bases and J by 1 base, with 14 bases between the two germline ends. CDR3 length: 15 residues. As DNA, the CDR3 is TGTGCCAGCAGCCGCGCCGGGGGTGGCACAGATACGCAGTATTTT. It codes for CASSRAGGGTDTQYF.

The chain links TRBV11-2 to TRBJ2-7, with 9 bases matching TRBD2. Per germline, CDR1 SGHAT and CDR2 FQNNGV. The V segment lost 4 bases and the J segment 0 bases; nucleotides outside the gene matches: 16. This CDR3 region has 19 residues. DNA of the CDR3: TGTGCCAGCAGCTACCCCTCGGTGGCTAGCGGGAAGAGCTCCTACGAGCAGTACTTC. Translated, it gives CASSYPSVASGKSSYEQYF.

This chain joins TRBV11-3 and TRBJ2-3; 9 bases are a match to TRBD1. V was pared by 5 bases and J by 4 bases, with 4 bases of the junction left unmatched. This CDR3 comprises 14 residues. In germline, CDR1 is SGHNT, CDR2 YENEEA. The CDR3 spells CASSLGQGPDTQYF. The CDR3 bases are TGTGCCAGCAGCCTCGGACAGGGGCCAGATACGCAGTATTTT.

This chain connects TRBV5-4 to TRBJ2-1; 9 positions agree with TRBD2. CDR3 length: 15 amino acids. Trimming cost V 0 bases and J 2 bases; bases outside gene matches: 0. Germline CDR1 and CDR2: SGHNT and YYREEE (reference sequence). The CDR3 loop is CASSLGGRAYNEQFF. DNA of the CDR3: TGTGCCAGCAGCTTGGGCGGGAGGGCCTACAATGAGCAGTTCTTC.

This clone was counted only a few times. The chain is built from TRBV7-9 and TRBJ2-7, with TRBD1 matching over 8 bases. The length of the CDR3 is 16 residues. V trimming: 5 bases; J trimming: 6 bases; junction bases outside the gene matches: 15. The germline gives CDR1 SEHNR, CDR2 FQNEAQ (reference sequence). CDR3 residues: CASSPGAQGARFEQYF. The CDR3 bases are TGTGCCAGCAGCCCAGGGGCGCAGGGGGCGCGGTTCGAGCAGTACTTC.

The genes are TRBV7-6 and TRBJ2-3; 8 nucleotides line up with TRBD2. J gave up 3 bases and V 4 bases, and 15 bases lay outside the gene matches. CDR1 is SGHVS and CDR2 is FNYEAQ in the germline V gene. The CDR3 runs to 18 residues. CDR3 DNA: TGTGCCAGCAGCTACGTTTCCGGACTAGCCGGCATGACAGATACGCAGTATTTT. It encodes CASSYVSGLAGMTDTQYF.

The V call is TRBV10-1, the J call TRBJ2-7; D not certain. The germline V gene has CDR1 WNHNN and CDR2 SYGVQD (reference sequence). Trimming took off 6 bases at V and 3 bases at J, with 12 bases between the two ends. The CDR3 length is 13 residues. CDR3 nucleotide sequence: TGCGCCAGCAGCCCCGGGTCCCTCTACGAGCAGTACTTC. This gives the protein CASSPGSLYEQYF.

The chain has TRBV11-2 and TRBJ1-1, with D tentatively TRBD1 (5 bases). Germline CDR1 and CDR2: SGHAT and FQNNGV. V was pared by 1 base and J by 1 base, with 7 bases between. The CDR3 extends over 14 amino acids. The CDR3 DNA reads TGTGCCAGCAGCTTAGGGGGCCGGAACACTGAAGCTTTCTTT. Translating gives CASSLGGRNTEAFF.

The chain combines TRBV5-1 with TRBJ2-7, with 7 bases aligning to TRBD1. Germline CDR1 is SGHRS and CDR2 is YFSETQ. J lost 0 bases, V lost 1 base, and 1 base had no gene match. CDR3 length: 14 amino acids. CDR3 DNA: TGCGCCAGCAGCTTGAGGGACAGCTCCTACGAGCAGTACTTC. It translates to CASSLRDSSYEQYF.

This rearrangement joins TRBV6-2 or TRBV6-3 to TRBJ2-1; 8 bases are a match to TRBD2. The germline V gene encodes CDR1 MNHEY and CDR2 SVGEGT. V shed 6 bases, J shed 7 bases, and the junction held 5 bases outside the gene matches. This CDR3 has 13 residues. CDR3 sequence: CASSPGLVNEQFF. The CDR3 DNA sequence: TGTGCCAGCAGCCCGGGACTAGTAAATGAGCAGTTCTTC.

The J gene is TRBJ2-7, the V gene TRBV28; perhaps TRBD1 as D (6 bases). With 6 bases removed from V and 2 bases from J, the gap between germline ends came to 8 bases. CDR3 length: 12 amino acids. The germline V gene encodes CDR1 MDHEN and CDR2 SYDVKM. The DNA of the CDR3 is TGTGCCAGCAGGACAGGACCCTACGAGCAGTACTTC. Protein sequence: CASRTGPYEQYF. The variable domain in full, completed from reference TRBV28 and TRBJ2-7, reads DVKVTQSSRYLVKRTGEKVFLECVQDMDHENMFWYRQDPGLGLRLIYFSYDVKMKEKGDIPEGYSVSREKKERFSLILESASTNQTSMYLCASRTGPYEQYFGPGTRLTVT.

This clone was recorded once. The chain joins TRBV19 to TRBJ2-1; 10 positions match TRBD2. CDR1 and CDR2 from the germline V gene are LNHDA and SQIVND (reference sequence). Trimming at V came to 6 bases and at J to 6 bases, leaving 8 bases not matched to a gene. The length of the CDR3 is 15 residues. The CDR3 spells CASRGGASGSNEQFF. The CDR3 nucleotides are TGTGCCAGTAGAGGGGGGGCTAGCGGGAGCAATGAGCAGTTCTTC.

V and J are TRBV27 and TRBJ2-2; TRBD2 matches 8 bases. CDR1 MNHEY and CDR2 SMNVEV come from the germline V gene (reference sequence). The V segment lost 2 bases and the J segment 3 bases; nucleotides outside the gene matches: 2. The CDR3 covers 15 residues. For the CDR3, the DNA is TGTGCCAGCAGTTTAAACGGGAGGGACACCGGGGAGCTGTTTTTT. Amino acid sequence: CASSLNGRDTGELFF.

The chain uses TRBV9 and TRBJ2-1; 7 bases are a match to TRBD2. This CDR3 is 18 amino acids long. Germline CDR1 reads SGDLS; CDR2 reads YYNGEE. The V gene end was trimmed by 0 bases and the J gene end by 6 bases; junction bases not matched to a gene: 15. The CDR3 sequence: CASSVGGWRTRASNEQFF. CDR3 DNA: TGTGCCAGCAGCGTAGGAGGGTGGAGGACTAGGGCGTCCAATGAGCAGTTCTTC.

The V and J genes are TRBV24-1 and TRBJ1-2; perhaps TRBD1 as D (5 bases). V was shortened by 4 bases and J by 5 bases, with 16 bases between the two germline ends. CDR1 and CDR2 from the germline V gene are KGHDR and SFDVKD. This CDR3 comprises 15 residues. CDR3: CATSDPSQGDYGYTF. As DNA, the CDR3 is TGTGCCACCAGTGACCCTTCGCAGGGCGATTATGGCTACACCTTC.

This sequence joins TRBV20-1 and TRBJ2-3, with a tentative D call TRBD2 (5 bases). CDR1 and CDR2 (germline): DFQATT, SNEGSKA (reference sequence). Trimming left V 6 bases short and J 9 bases short, with 10 bases between. CDR3 length: 10 amino acids. Written as DNA, the CDR3 is TGCAGTGCGGGGAGCTCAACGCAGTATTTT. Protein sequence: CSAGSSTQYF.

The gene calls are TRBV5-1 and TRBJ2-5; 11 bases align to TRBD2. The CDR3 runs to 15 residues. Germline V CDR1 and CDR2: SGHRS, YFSETQ. V lost 4 bases, J lost 3 bases, and 5 bases stayed unmatched. CDR3 sequence reads: CASSPGTSGEETQYF. CDR3 DNA sequence: TGCGCCAGCAGCCCGGGGACTAGCGGAGAAGAGACCCAGTACTTC.

In nucleotides, the CDR3 is TGTGCCAGCAGCACACTAGCGGGAGGGTTCTGGGCAGATACGCAGTATTTT. Translated: CASSTLAGGFWADTQYF. The V call is TRBV13, the J call TRBJ2-3; TRBD2 matches at 13 bases. This CDR3 is built from 17 residues. The junction had 9 bases not matched to a gene; V was cut back by 5 bases and J by 4 bases. Germline CDR1 PRHDT, CDR2 FYEKMQ (reference sequence).

The CDR3 coding sequence is TGTGCCAGCAGATCAGACCAAGAGACCCAGTACTTC. As protein: CASRSDQETQYF. The chain recombines TRBV13 with TRBJ2-5; D gene uncertain. The V gene's germline CDR1 is PRHDT and CDR2 FYEKMQ (reference sequence). The V gene lost 6 bases and the J gene lost 0 bases, with 5 bases spanning the gap. The CDR3 spans 12 residues. The full variable domain, completed using reference TRBV13 and TRBJ2-5, is AAGVIQSPRHLIKEKRETATLKCYPIPRHDTVYWYQQGPGQDPQFLISFYEKMQSDKGSIPDRFSAQQFSDYHSELNMSSLELGDSALYFCASRSDQETQYFGPGTRLLVL.

Here the CDR3 DNA reads TGTGCCAGCAGCTCACAGGGGTTCCACGAGCAGTACTTC. Protein sequence: CASSSQGFHEQYF. This chain links TRBV5-6 with TRBJ2-7, with 7 nucleotides matching TRBD1. The V gene end was trimmed by 3 bases and the J gene end by 5 bases; junction bases not matched to a gene: 5. The germline CDR1 and CDR2 sequences are SGHDT and YYEEEE. The CDR3 covers 13 residues. The full variable domain, rest sourced from reference TRBV5-6 and TRBJ2-7, is DAGVTQSPTHLIKTRGQQVTLRCSPKSGHDTVSWYQQALGQGPQFIFQYYEEEERQRGNFPDRFSGHQFPNYSSELNVNALLLGDSALYLCASSSQGFHEQYFGPGTRLTVT.

The chain uses TRBV21-1 and TRBJ2-5; the table's D gene call, TRBD1, was not cross checked with the DNA. TRBV21-1 is tagged as a pseudogene. The CDR3 sequence is 14 residues long. CDR3 coding DNA: TGTGCCAGCAGCAAAGGCGAGGGGGAAGAGACCCAGTACTTC. This codes for CASSKGEGEETQYF.

J is TRBJ2-1 and V is TRBV2; no definite D call. V dropped 0 bases and J dropped 4 bases, with 10 bases sitting between them. Germline V gives CDR1 SNHLY, CDR2 FYNNEI. The CDR3 extends over 15 amino acids. DNA for the CDR3: TGTGCCAGCAGTGAAGCGCGCGGTACTTACAATGAGCAGTTCTTC. Translated, it gives CASSEARGTYNEQFF.

This clone showed up just a few times. The V and J genes are TRBV7-3 and TRBJ1-2; unclear D gene. Looked up from germline, CDR1 is SGHTA and CDR2 is FQGTGA. The CDR3 sequence is 13 residues long. Trimming took off 0 bases at V and 7 bases at J, with 9 bases between the two ends. This CDR3 reads CASSLTGATGYTF. The CDR3 DNA reads TGTGCCAGCAGCTTAACGGGAGCCACTGGCTACACCTTC.

The J gene is TRBJ2-1, the V gene TRBV7-3; no reliable D call. Between the trimmed V and J ends, which lost 1 base and 0 bases, there was a span of 7 bases. The germline V gene encodes CDR1 SGHTA and CDR2 FQGTGA. This CDR3 is 15 amino acids long. CDR3 region: CASSLMPSSYNEQFF. DNA of the CDR3: TGTGCCAGCAGCTTAATGCCGAGCTCCTACAATGAGCAGTTCTTC.